These T cell receptor beta chains were read from a single sample in a study of blood T cell repertoires in COVID-19. Clones were sequenced by immunoSEQ multiplex PCR, and TCRdb holds only the in-frame ones, with some missing. Here the sample spans approximately 220,000 clones, roughly 90% being singletons. The sequencing input was PBMCs or T cells enriched from blood (not recorded which). The source is a woman aged 25-40 years with acute COVID-19. The CDR3 runs from the conserved cysteine through the conserved F or W. The D gene is left open where the match is weak. Clone size is not always given. Where it is, it says once, few, many or a class for expanded clones.

v_call	clone_size	cdr3_length	j_call	d_call	cdr3_nt	cdr3_aa
TRBV15	few	12	TRBJ1-4	.	TGTGCCACCAGCAGTTACCGGGAAAAACTGTTTTTT	CATSSYREKLFF
TRBV28	.	15	TRBJ2-1	TRBD1	TGTGCCAGCACGTACGAAGGACAGGGATGGAATGAGCAGTTCTTC	CASTYEGQGWNEQFF
TRBV19	.	15	TRBJ2-1	TRBD1	TGTGCCAGTAGTACCTCCGGGACAGGGTACAATGAGCAGTTCTTC	CASSTSGTGYNEQFF
TRBV6-4	.	16	TRBJ2-6	TRBD2	TGTGCCAGCAGTGAGTCGGGGGGCTCTGGGGCCAACGTCCTGACTTTC	CASSESGGSGANVLTF
TRBV5-1	.	19	TRBJ2-3	TRBD2	TGCGCCAGCAGCTTGGATGGACTAGGCCGGGGCACTAGCACAGATACGCAGTATTTT	CASSLDGLGRGTSTDTQYF
TRBV10-3	.	17	TRBJ2-1	TRBD1	TGTGCCATCAGCATAGCCCACCCGGGACAGGGCCACAATGAGCAGTTCTTC	CAISIAHPGQGHNEQFF
TRBV3-1/TRBV3-2	.	16	TRBJ1-2	TRBD1	TGTGCCAGCAGCCAGGGACCCGGACCAGGGGGATATGGCTACACCTTC	CASSQGPGPGGYGYTF
TRBV27	.	14	TRBJ2-2	.	TGTGCCAGCAGTTTAACGCGGGAAACCGGGGAGCTGTTTTTT	CASSLTRETGELFF
TRBV7-2	.	13	TRBJ2-7	TRBD1	TGTGCCAGCAGAGAGGACAGGGGTGGCGAGCAGTACTTC	CASREDRGGEQYF
TRBV19	.	15	TRBJ1-2	.	TGTGCCAGTAGGCCCGGGGGGGGAATGGACTATGGCTACACCTTC	CASRPGGGMDYGYTF
TRBV12-3/TRBV12-4	.	13	TRBJ2-7	.	TGTGCCAGCAGCCGCTTCCTACCCTACGAGCAGTACTTC	CASSRFLPYEQYF
TRBV18	.	16	TRBJ1-6	.	TGTGCCAGCTCACCGGCGGGGGATGATGCTAATTCACCCCTCCACTTT	CASSPAGDDANSPLHF
TRBV5-6	.	15	TRBJ1-2	.	TGTGCCAGCAGCCCGGGACATCTTGCGAACTATGGCTACACCTTC	CASSPGHLANYGYTF
TRBV5-1	.	15	TRBJ2-3	.	TGCGCCAGCAGCTTCGCGGACAGAAAGGGAGATACGCAGTATTTT	CASSFADRKGDTQYF
TRBV30	.	12	TRBJ1-6	.	TGTGCCTGGAGAGCTATAAATTCACCCCTCCACTTT	CAWRAINSPLHF
TRBV2	.	16	TRBJ1-1	TRBD1	TGTGCCAGCCAAGGCCGGGACAGGGGAGGAAGCACTGAAGCTTTCTTT	CASQGRDRGGSTEAFF
TRBV4-3	many	16	TRBJ1-1	TRBD1	TGCGCCAGCAGCCAAGAGACAACAGGGGGGAACACTGAAGCTTTCTTT	CASSQETTGGNTEAFF
TRBV29-1	few	14	TRBJ2-1	.	TGCAGCGTTGACGGAGGGTATTTTGACAATGAGCAGTTCTTC	CSVDGGYFDNEQFF
TRBV6-5	.	15	TRBJ1-6	TRBD1	TGTGCCAGCTTGATACAGGGGGCGCAAAATTCACCCCTCCACTTT	CASLIQGAQNSPLHF
TRBV5-1	.	15	TRBJ1-6	TRBD1	TGCGCCAGCAGCTTGGGACAGGGGGCGTATTCACCCCTCCACTTT	CASSLGQGAYSPLHF
TRBV18	.	16	TRBJ2-1	TRBD2	TGTGCCAGCTCACCACGGGAGGGGTACTCCTACAATGAGCAGTTCTTC	CASSPREGYSYNEQFF
TRBV6-5	.	15	TRBJ2-7	.	TGTGCCAGCAATCCCATGACAGGAATCTCCTACGAGCAGTACTTC	CASNPMTGISYEQYF
TRBV24-1	.	14	TRBJ2-1	TRBD1	TGTGCCACCAGCCGGGACAGGGGGTCCAATGAGCAGTTCTTC	CATSRDRGSNEQFF
TRBV19	.	15	TRBJ2-2	.	TGTGCCAGTATACCCACCCCAGGGTGGGACGGGGAGCTGTTTTTT	CASIPTPGWDGELFF
TRBV2	.	13	TRBJ1-4	TRBD1	TGTGCCAGCATAGGGACAGGAGCTCAAAAACTGTTTTTT	CASIGTGAQKLFF
TRBV27	.	16	TRBJ2-1	.	TGTGCCAGCAGTTTTATGTATCCGAGCTCCTACAATGAGCAGTTCTTC	CASSFMYPSSYNEQFF
TRBV30	.	14	TRBJ2-6	.	TGTGCCTTTCCTTCGCGCTCTGGGGCCAACGTCCTGACTTTC	CAFPSRSGANVLTF
TRBV4-3	.	17	TRBJ1-2	TRBD1	TGCGCCAGCAGCCAACTGTTTCCAGGGGGTTCCGCCTATGGCTACACCTTC	CASSQLFPGGSAYGYTF
TRBV7-2	.	14	TRBJ2-7	.	TGTGCCAGCAGCTTAGGACACCTACTCTACGAGCAGTACTTC	CASSLGHLLYEQYF
TRBV19	.	14	TRBJ2-1	TRBD1	TGTGCCAGTAGGACAGGGGGCTCCTACAATGAGCAGTTCTTC	CASRTGGSYNEQFF
TRBV4-1	.	15	TRBJ2-4	TRBD1	TGCGCCAGCAGCCAAGCCCGACAGGGTCAAAACATTCAGTACTTC	CASSQARQGQNIQYF
TRBV7-9	.	16	TRBJ2-5	.	TGTGCCAGCAGCTTACTAGGGACAACTGTTCAAGAGACCCAGTACTTC	CASSLLGTTVQETQYF
TRBV3-1/TRBV3-2	.	16	TRBJ2-7	TRBD1	TGTGCCAGCAGCCGTGCAGGGACAGGGGGGAACTCGGGGCAGTACTTC	CASSRAGTGGNSGQYF